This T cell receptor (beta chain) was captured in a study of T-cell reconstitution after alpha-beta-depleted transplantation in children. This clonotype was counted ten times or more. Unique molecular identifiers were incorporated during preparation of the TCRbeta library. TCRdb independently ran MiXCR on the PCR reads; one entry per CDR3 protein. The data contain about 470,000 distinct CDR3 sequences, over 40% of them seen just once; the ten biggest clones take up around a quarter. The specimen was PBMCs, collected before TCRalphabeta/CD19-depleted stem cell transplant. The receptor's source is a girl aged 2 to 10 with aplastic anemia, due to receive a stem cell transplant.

In DNA form, the CDR3 reads TGTGCCAGCAGGACAGGGCCGACCTTTATCTATGGCTACACCTTC. Encoded protein: CASRTGPTFIYGYTF. V and J are TRBV28 and TRBJ1-2; 7 bases agree with TRBD1. This CDR3 region has 15 residues. Germline CDR1 reads MDHEN; CDR2 reads SYDVKM. The V segment lost 6 bases and the J segment 4 bases; nucleotides outside the gene matches: 11.